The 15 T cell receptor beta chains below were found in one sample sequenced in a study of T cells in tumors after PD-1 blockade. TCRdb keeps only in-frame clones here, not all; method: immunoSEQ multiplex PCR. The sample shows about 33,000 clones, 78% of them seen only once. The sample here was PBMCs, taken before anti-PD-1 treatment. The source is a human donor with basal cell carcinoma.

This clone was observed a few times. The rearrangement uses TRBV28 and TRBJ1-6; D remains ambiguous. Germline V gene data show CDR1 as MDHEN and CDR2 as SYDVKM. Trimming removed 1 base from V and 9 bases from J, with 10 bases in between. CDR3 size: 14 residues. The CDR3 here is CASSLFPFVSPLHF. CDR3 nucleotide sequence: TGTGCCAGCAGTTTATTCCCATTCGTTTCACCCCTCCACTTT. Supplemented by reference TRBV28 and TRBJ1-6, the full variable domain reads DVKVTQSSRYLVKRTGEKVFLECVQDMDHENMFWYRQDPGLGLRLIYFSYDVKMKEKGDIPEGYSVSREKKERFSLILESASTNQTSMYLCASSLFPFVSPLHFGNGTRLTVT.

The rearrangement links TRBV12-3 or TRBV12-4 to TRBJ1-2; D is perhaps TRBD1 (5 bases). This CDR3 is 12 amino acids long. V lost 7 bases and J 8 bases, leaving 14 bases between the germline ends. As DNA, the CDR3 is TGTGCCAGCACCTCGGTAGGGGCCGGCTACACCTTC. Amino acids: CASTSVGAGYTF.

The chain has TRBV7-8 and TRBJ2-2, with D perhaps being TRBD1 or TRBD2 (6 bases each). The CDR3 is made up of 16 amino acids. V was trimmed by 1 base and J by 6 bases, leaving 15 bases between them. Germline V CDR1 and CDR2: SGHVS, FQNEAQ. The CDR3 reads CASSLGGRGTPGELFF. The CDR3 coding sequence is TGTGCCAGCAGCTTAGGGGGGCGGGGAACTCCCGGGGAGCTGTTTTTT.

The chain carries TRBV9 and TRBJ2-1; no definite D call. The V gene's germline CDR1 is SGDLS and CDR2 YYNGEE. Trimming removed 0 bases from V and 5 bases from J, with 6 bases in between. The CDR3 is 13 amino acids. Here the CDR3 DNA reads TGTGCCAGCAGCGTAGGTCTTCACAATGAGCAGTTCTTC. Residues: CASSVGLHNEQFF.

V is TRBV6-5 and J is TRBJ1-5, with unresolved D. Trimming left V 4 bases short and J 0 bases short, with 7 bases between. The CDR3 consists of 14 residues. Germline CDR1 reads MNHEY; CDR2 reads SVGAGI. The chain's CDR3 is CASSSDGSNQPQHF. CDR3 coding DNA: TGTGCCAGCAGTTCTGACGGTAGCAATCAGCCCCAGCATTTT.

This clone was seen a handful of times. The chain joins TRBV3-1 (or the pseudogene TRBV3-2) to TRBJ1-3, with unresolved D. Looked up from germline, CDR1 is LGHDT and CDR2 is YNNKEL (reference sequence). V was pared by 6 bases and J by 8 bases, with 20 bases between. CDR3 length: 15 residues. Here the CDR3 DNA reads TGTGCCAGCAGGACGGGCCCGGGCCCGCCGGACACCATATATTTT. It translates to CASRTGPGPPDTIYF.

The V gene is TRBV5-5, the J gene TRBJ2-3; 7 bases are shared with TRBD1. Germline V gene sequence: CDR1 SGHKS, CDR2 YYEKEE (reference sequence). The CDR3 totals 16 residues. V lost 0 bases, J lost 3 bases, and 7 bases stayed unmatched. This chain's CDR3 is CASSLAYQGVTDTQYF. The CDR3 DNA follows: TGTGCCAGCAGCTTGGCCTATCAGGGGGTAACAGATACGCAGTATTTT. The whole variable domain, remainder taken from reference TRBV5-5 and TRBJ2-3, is DAGVTQSPTHLIKTRGQQVTLRCSPISGHKSVSWYQQVLGQGPQFIFQYYEKEERGRGNFPDRFSARQFPNYSSELNVNALLLGDSALYLCASSLAYQGVTDTQYFGPGTRLTVL.

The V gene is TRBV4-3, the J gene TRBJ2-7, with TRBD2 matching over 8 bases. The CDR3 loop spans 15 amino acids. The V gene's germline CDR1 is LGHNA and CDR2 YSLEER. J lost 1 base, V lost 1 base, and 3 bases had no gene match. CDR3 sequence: CASSQAPGGSYEQYF. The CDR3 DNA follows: TGCGCCAGCAGCCAAGCACCGGGGGGGTCCTACGAGCAGTACTTC.

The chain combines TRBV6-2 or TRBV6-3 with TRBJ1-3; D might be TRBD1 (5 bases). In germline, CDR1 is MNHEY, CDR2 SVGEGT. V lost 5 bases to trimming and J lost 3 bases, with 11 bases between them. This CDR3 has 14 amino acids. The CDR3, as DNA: TGTGCCAGCAGTGGGGCGCGAGATGGAAACACCATATATTTT. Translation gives CASSGARDGNTIYF.

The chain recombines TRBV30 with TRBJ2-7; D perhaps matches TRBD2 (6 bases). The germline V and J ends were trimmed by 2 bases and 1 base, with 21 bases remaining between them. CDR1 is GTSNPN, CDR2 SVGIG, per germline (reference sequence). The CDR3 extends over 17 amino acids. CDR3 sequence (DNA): TGTGCCTGGAGTACATATATCCGGACTACGTCTTCCTACGAGCAGTACTTC. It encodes CAWSTYIRTTSSYEQYF.

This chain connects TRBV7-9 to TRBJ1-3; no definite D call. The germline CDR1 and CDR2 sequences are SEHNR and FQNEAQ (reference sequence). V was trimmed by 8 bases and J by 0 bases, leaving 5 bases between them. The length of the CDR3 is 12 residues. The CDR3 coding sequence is TGTGCCAGCGATGCCTCTGGAAACACCATATATTTT. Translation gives CASDASGNTIYF.

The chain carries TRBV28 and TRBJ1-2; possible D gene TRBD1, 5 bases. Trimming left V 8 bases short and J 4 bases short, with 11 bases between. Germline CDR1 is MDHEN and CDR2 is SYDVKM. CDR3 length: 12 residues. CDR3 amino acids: CASQGSGYGYTF. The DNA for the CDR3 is TGTGCCAGCCAGGGATCTGGCTATGGCTACACCTTC.

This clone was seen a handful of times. The CDR3 loop is CASSYGGGFRQPQHF. The CDR3 DNA reads as TGTGCCAGCAGTTACGGCGGGGGGTTCCGTCAGCCCCAGCATTTT. V gene TRBV6-2 or TRBV6-3 combines with J gene TRBJ1-5; possible D gene TRBD1, 5 bases. Germline lookup yields CDR1 MNHEY and CDR2 SVGEGT. The CDR3 spans 15 residues. The ends were cut back, 2 bases at V and 6 bases at J, with 14 bases in the middle.

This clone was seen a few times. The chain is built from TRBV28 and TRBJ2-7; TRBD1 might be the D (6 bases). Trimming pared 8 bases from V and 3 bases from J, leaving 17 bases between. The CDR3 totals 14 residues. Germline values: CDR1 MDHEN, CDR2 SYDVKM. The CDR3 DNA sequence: TGTGCCAGCGAACCTGGACAGAAAATCTACGAGCAGTACTTC. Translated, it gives CASEPGQKIYEQYF.

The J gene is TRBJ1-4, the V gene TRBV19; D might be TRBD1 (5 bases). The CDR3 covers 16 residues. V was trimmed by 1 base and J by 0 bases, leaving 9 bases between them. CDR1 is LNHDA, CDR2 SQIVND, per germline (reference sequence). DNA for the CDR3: TGTGCCAGTAGTATAGCCGGGACGGCAACTAATGAAAAACTGTTTTTT. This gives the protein CASSIAGTATNEKLFF.